Below are 27 T cell receptor beta chains sequenced from a single sample in a study of blood T cells in healthy people across ages. The use of a sample-barcoded 5' primer and a J-beta primer mix characterized a second PCR of roughly 6 to 11 cycles. TCRdb processed the 5' RACE reads anew with MiXCR; each CDR3 protein has one entry. The profile shows around 1,500,000 distinct CDR3 sequences, about 30% of them singletons. The sequencing sample was made of blood. These receptors were taken from a woman in her 30s in good health.

In this sample, this clonotype turned up once. A much larger clone lies a single base off, so this may be a read error. The CDR3 reads CASSRGLEKRFF. The CDR3 DNA sequence: TGTGCCAGCAGCCGTGGATTGGAAAAACGGTTTTTT. J is TRBJ1-4 and V is TRBV12-3 or TRBV12-4; no clear D. This CDR3 comprises 12 residues.

This chain joins TRBV4-3 and TRBJ2-3; TRBD2 might be the D (6 bases). V lost 0 bases, J lost 2 bases, and 15 bases lay in between. Germline V gene lookup returns CDR1 LGHNA and CDR2 YSLEER. CDR3 length: 17 amino acids. The CDR3 loop is CASSQDVVAGYTDTQYF. Written as DNA, the CDR3 is TGCGCCAGCAGCCAAGATGTCGTGGCGGGATACACAGATACGCAGTATTTT.

The chain links TRBV7-9 to TRBJ2-3; possible D gene TRBD1, 6 bases. Germline CDR1 is SEHNR and CDR2 is FQNEAQ (reference sequence). Trimming removed 11 bases from V and 4 bases from J, with 10 bases in between. The CDR3 contains 11 residues. CDR3 amino acids: CAATGSDTQYF. Written as DNA, the CDR3 is TGTGCCGCAACAGGGTCAGATACGCAGTATTTT.

The chain is built from TRBV5-1 and TRBJ2-6; D gene ambiguous. CDR1 is SGHRS and CDR2 is YFSETQ in the germline V gene. With 3 bases removed from V and 0 bases from J, the gap between germline ends came to 10 bases. CDR3 length equals 16 residues. Here the CDR3 DNA reads TGCGCCAGCAGCTCAATAGCCCTCTCTGGGGCCAACGTCCTGACTTTC. Protein product: CASSSIALSGANVLTF.

The chain employs TRBV4-2 and TRBJ2-7; D gene ambiguous. CDR3 length equals 14 residues. Germline V CDR1 and CDR2: LGHNA, YNFKEQ. The V and J ends lost 0 bases and 5 bases respectively, with 11 bases between them. The CDR3 loop is CASSQDSSVDEQYF. CDR3 bases: TGTGCCAGCAGCCAAGACTCGTCGGTTGACGAGCAGTACTTC.

J is TRBJ2-5 and V is TRBV18, with D possibly being TRBD1 (6 bases). The CDR3 length is 14 residues. Germline CDR1 and CDR2: KGHSH and LQKENI. Trimming shortened V by 1 base and J by 7 bases, and 13 bases separated the two germline ends. The CDR3 region is CASSPRTAEWTQYF. CDR3 DNA sequence: TGTGCCAGCTCACCACGGACAGCGGAATGGACCCAGTACTTC.

This clonotype has only a few counts. The J gene is TRBJ2-5, the V gene TRBV6-5; TRBD2 is a possible D gene (6 bases). This CDR3 contains 16 residues. CDR1 and CDR2 (germline): MNHEY, SVGAGI. The germline V and J ends were trimmed by 6 bases and 4 bases, with 21 bases remaining between them. CDR3 residues: CASRSGFWLTPETQYF. CDR3 DNA: TGTGCCAGCAGAAGCGGGTTTTGGCTGACCCCAGAGACCCAGTACTTC.

The rearrangement joins TRBV28 to TRBJ2-4, with no clear D. The tail of the sequence fits TRBJ2-7 better, so the J call may be wrong. The germline V gene encodes CDR1 MDHEN and CDR2 SYDVKM. This CDR3 region has 14 residues. The CDR3 DNA is TGTGCCAGCAGTTCCACGGACGGACGGGACGAGCAGTACTTC. Encoded protein: CASSSTDGRDEQYF.

This clonotype came up many times. This chain joins TRBV9 and TRBJ2-6; TRBD1 aligns across 10 bases. This CDR3 contains 17 residues. J was trimmed by 2 bases and V by 3 bases; bases with no gene match: 5. Germline assignment: CDR1 SGDLS and CDR2 YYNGEE. The DNA for the CDR3 is TGTGCCAGCAGCGGAGGGACAGGGGCGGCTGGGGCCAACGTCCTGACTTTC. Translating it yields CASSGGTGAAGANVLTF.

The chain has TRBV7-8 and TRBJ2-1; D unresolved. The germline gives CDR1 SGHVS, CDR2 FQNEAQ. This CDR3 is 13 amino acids long. V was cut by 6 bases and J by 7 bases, with 13 bases left in between. CDR3 loop: CASSPSDPNEQFF. CDR3 nucleotides: TGTGCCAGCAGTCCATCGGACCCTAATGAGCAGTTCTTC.

This chain joins TRBV27 and TRBJ2-4; TRBD1 might be the D (5 bases). The end of the DNA aligns better with TRBJ2-7, so the J call may be wrong. This CDR3 is 13 amino acids long. CDR1 and CDR2 (germline): MNHEY, SMNVEV (reference sequence). CDR3 nucleotide sequence: TGTGCCAGCAGTTCGCATCAGGGTGGCGAGCAGTACTTC. Translating it yields CASSSHQGGEQYF.

The CDR3 DNA reads TGTGCCAGCAGTCCGACGGCGAGCTCCTATAATTCACCCCTCCACTTT. Protein product: CASSPTASSYNSPLHF. The V and J genes are TRBV9 and TRBJ1-6; D is unclear. The germline V gene has CDR1 SGDLS and CDR2 YYNGEE. Trimming pared 5 bases from V and 0 bases from J, leaving 12 bases between. The length of the CDR3 is 16 residues.

This clonotype was seen a few times. The DNA for the CDR3 is TGTGCCAGCAGTTCCTGGACTAATGAGCAGTTCTTC. This gives the protein CASSSWTNEQFF. The J gene is TRBJ2-1, the V gene TRBV12-3 or TRBV12-4; D is perhaps TRBD2 (5 bases). The CDR3 loop spans 12 amino acids. Trimming took 4 bases from V and 7 from J, leaving 8 bases between them.

Many counts were recorded for this clonotype. V is TRBV12-3 or TRBV12-4 and J is TRBJ1-2, with unresolved D. V dropped 2 bases and J dropped 5 bases, with 6 bases sitting between them. The CDR3 runs 12 residues. The CDR3, as DNA: TGTGCCAGCAGTTTAAGGGATTATGGCTACACCTTC. Protein product: CASSLRDYGYTF.

The genes are TRBV3-1 and TRBJ1-2; D remains unclear. The CDR3 is made up of 13 amino acids. V gave up 0 bases and J gave up 8 bases, with 10 bases separating them. CDR1 is LGHDT, CDR2 YNNKEL, per germline (reference sequence). CDR3 sequence reads: CASSQDALYGYTF. CDR3 nucleotides: TGTGCCAGCAGCCAAGATGCGCTTTACGGCTACACCTTC.

CDR3 protein: CASSQGRQAEGGAFF. The CDR3 DNA is TGTGCCAGCAGCCAAGGCCGACAGGCAGAGGGGGGAGCTTTCTTT. The V and J genes are TRBV3-1 and TRBJ1-1; tentative D call: TRBD1 (6 bases). V lost 1 base and J lost 10, with 19 bases in between. The CDR3 sequence is 15 residues long. CDR1 is LGHDT, CDR2 YNNKEL, per germline (reference sequence).

This clonotype was seen ten or more times. This sequence joins TRBV20-1 and TRBJ2-5; D gene uncertain. Trimming left V 1 base short and J 3 bases short, with 15 bases between. The CDR3 runs 15 residues. Germline CDR1 reads DFQATT; CDR2 reads SNEGSKA (reference sequence). CDR3 DNA: TGCAGTGCTAGAGCTTCCAGTGAATGGGAAGAGACCCAGTACTTC. As protein: CSARASSEWEETQYF.

The V gene is TRBV6-6, the J gene TRBJ1-2; 9 bases fit TRBD1. With V trimmed by 0 bases and J by 5 bases, 4 bases remained unmatched. Per germline, CDR1 MNHNY and CDR2 SVGAGI (reference sequence). This CDR3 is 15 amino acids long. CDR3 loop: CASSYSTGQGYGYTF. CDR3 nucleotides: TGTGCCAGCAGTTACTCGACGGGACAGGGTTATGGCTACACCTTC.

This clonotype was observed a few times. V and J are TRBV28 and TRBJ2-7, with TRBD1 matching over 9 bases. The CDR3 covers 15 residues. Germline trimming cut 5 bases from V and 3 bases from J; bases unmatched to any gene: 8. The germline V gene encodes CDR1 MDHEN and CDR2 SYDVKM. The CDR3 loop reads CASSITGTGNYEQYF. DNA for the CDR3: TGTGCCAGCAGTATCACCGGGACAGGGAACTACGAGCAGTACTTC.

The rearrangement links TRBV5-5 to TRBJ2-6; D is perhaps TRBD2 (7 bases). Germline V gene lookup returns CDR1 SGHKS and CDR2 YYEKEE (reference sequence). The CDR3 is made up of 18 amino acids. Trimming pared 0 bases from V and 0 bases from J, leaving 13 bases between. The CDR3 here is CASSLEGGGVSGANVLTF. In nucleotides, the CDR3 is TGTGCCAGCAGCTTGGAAGGCGGGGGCGTCTCTGGGGCCAACGTCCTGACTTTC.

This clonotype was detected ten times or more. V is TRBV20-1 and J is TRBJ2-1, with 11 positions matching TRBD2. This CDR3 has 14 residues. The ends lost 8 bases at V and 5 bases at J; junction bases unmatched: 8. Germline V lookup: CDR1 DFQATT, CDR2 SNEGSKA (reference sequence). CDR3 in DNA: TGCAGTACTCGACTAGCGGGGATTGACAATGAGCAGTTCTTC. Protein product: CSTRLAGIDNEQFF.

The table lists this clonotype with many counts. The chain joins TRBV18 to TRBJ1-2; TRBD1 might be the D (6 bases). Trimming stripped 0 bases from V and 4 bases from J, with 9 bases between. CDR1 is KGHSH and CDR2 is LQKENI in the germline V gene. The CDR3 length is 14 residues. This CDR3 is CASSPPHRAYGYTF. The CDR3 nucleotides are TGTGCCAGCTCACCACCACACAGGGCCTATGGCTACACCTTC.

This clonotype was seen a handful of times. The chain employs TRBV5-1 and TRBJ2-5; TRBD2 matches at 8 bases. CDR1 and CDR2 from the germline V gene are SGHRS and YFSETQ. Unmatched junction bases numbered 9, after V lost 6 bases and J lost 5 bases. This CDR3 has 14 amino acids. CDR3 sequence reads: CASNSGTRYETQYF. The CDR3 region has the DNA TGCGCCAGCAACTCCGGGACTAGATACGAGACCCAGTACTTC.

The J gene is TRBJ1-6, the V gene TRBV4-1; D is possibly TRBD1 (6 bases). This CDR3 spans 17 amino acids. Trimming removed 3 bases from V and 5 bases from J, with 17 bases in between. Looked up from germline, CDR1 is MGHRA and CDR2 is YSYEKL. The CDR3 sequence is CASSHRTGRQNNSPLHF. The DNA of the CDR3 is TGCGCCAGCAGCCACCGAACAGGGCGACAGAATAATTCACCCCTCCACTTT.

This clonotype was seen repeatedly, ten times or more. This sequence joins TRBV20-1 and TRBJ2-7; the D call may be TRBD1 or TRBD2 (6 bases each). Between the trimmed V and J ends, which lost 5 bases and 4 bases, there was a span of 12 bases. Germline V gene data show CDR1 as DFQATT and CDR2 as SNEGSKA (reference sequence). The length of the CDR3 is 12 residues. The DNA for the CDR3 is TGCAGTGCTTACCGAGGGGGGTACGAGCAGTACTTC. It is translated as CSAYRGGYEQYF.

The V and J genes are TRBV27 and TRBJ2-1, with D perhaps assigned TRBD1 or TRBD2 (5 bases each). V lost 7 bases to trimming and J lost 9 bases, with 25 bases between them. Germline CDR1 is MNHEY and CDR2 is SMNVEV (reference sequence). This CDR3 is built from 16 residues. CDR3 loop: CASTRVGTDKLGEQFF. The DNA of the CDR3 is TGTGCCAGCACTCGGGTCGGGACGGATAAATTAGGTGAGCAGTTCTTC.

This chain links TRBV5-1 with TRBJ1-1, with D hard to call. In germline, CDR1 is SGHRS, CDR2 YFSETQ. Deletions cut 3 bases from V and 1 base from J, with 10 bases between. This CDR3 contains 14 residues. The CDR3 DNA follows: TGCGCCAGCAGCTACATAGATTCGAACACTGAAGCTTTCTTT. This gives the protein CASSYIDSNTEAFF. Complete variable domain (other parts from reference TRBV5-1 and TRBJ1-1): KAGVTQTPRYLIKTRGQQVTLSCSPISGHRSVSWYQQTPGQGLQFLFEYFSETQRNKGNFPGRFSGRQFSNSRSEMNVSTLELGDSALYLCASSYIDSNTEAFFGQGTRLTVV.